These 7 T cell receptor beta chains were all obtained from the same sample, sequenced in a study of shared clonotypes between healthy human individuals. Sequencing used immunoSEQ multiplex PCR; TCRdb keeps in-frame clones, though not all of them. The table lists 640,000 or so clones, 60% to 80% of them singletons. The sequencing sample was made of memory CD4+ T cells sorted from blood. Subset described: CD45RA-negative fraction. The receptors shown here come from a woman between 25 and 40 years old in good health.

The chain's CDR3 is CASSSAGGGEEKLFF. The CDR3 DNA follows: TGTGCCAGCAGTTCCGCCGGAGGCGGGGAGGAAAAACTGTTTTTT. The V and J genes are TRBV6-5 and TRBJ1-4; D unclear. The germline CDR1 and CDR2 sequences are MNHEY and SVGAGI. Trimming stripped 4 bases from V and 8 bases from J, with 17 bases between. The CDR3 is made up of 15 amino acids.

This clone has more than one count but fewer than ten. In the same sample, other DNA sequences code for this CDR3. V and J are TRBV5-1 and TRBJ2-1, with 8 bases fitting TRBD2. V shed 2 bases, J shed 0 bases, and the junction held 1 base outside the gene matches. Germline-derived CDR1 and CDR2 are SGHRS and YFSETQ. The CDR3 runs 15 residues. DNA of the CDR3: TGCGCCAGCAGCTTCAGCGGGAGCTCCTACAATGAGCAGTTCTTC. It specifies CASSFSGSSYNEQFF. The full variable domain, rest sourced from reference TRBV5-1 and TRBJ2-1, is KAGVTQTPRYLIKTRGQQVTLSCSPISGHRSVSWYQQTPGQGLQFLFEYFSETQRNKGNFPGRFSGRQFSNSRSEMNVSTLELGDSALYLCASSFSGSSYNEQFFGPGTRLTVL.

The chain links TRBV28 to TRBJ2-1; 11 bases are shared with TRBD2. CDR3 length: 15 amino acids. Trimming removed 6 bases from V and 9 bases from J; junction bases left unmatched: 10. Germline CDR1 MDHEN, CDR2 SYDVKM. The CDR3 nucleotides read TGTGCCAGCAGCCGTAGCGGGAGGGCCTTCGGTGAGCAGTTCTTC. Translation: CASSRSGRAFGEQFF.

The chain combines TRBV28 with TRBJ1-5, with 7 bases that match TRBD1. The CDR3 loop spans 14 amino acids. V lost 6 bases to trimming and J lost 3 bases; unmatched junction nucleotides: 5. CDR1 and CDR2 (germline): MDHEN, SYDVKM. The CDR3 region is CASRLTGYNQPQHF. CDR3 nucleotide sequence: TGTGCCAGCAGACTGACAGGGTACAATCAGCCCCAGCATTTT.

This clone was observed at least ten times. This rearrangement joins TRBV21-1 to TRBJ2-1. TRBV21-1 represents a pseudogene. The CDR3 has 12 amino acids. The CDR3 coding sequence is TGTGCCAGCAGTCGGACGCCCAATGAGCAGTTCTTC. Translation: CASSRTPNEQFF.

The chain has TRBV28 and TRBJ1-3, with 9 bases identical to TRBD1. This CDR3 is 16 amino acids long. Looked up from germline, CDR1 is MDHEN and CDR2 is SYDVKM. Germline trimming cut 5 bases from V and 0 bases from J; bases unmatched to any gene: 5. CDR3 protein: CASSRQGVSSGNTIYF. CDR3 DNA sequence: TGTGCCAGCAGTAGACAGGGGGTAAGCTCTGGAAACACCATATATTTT.

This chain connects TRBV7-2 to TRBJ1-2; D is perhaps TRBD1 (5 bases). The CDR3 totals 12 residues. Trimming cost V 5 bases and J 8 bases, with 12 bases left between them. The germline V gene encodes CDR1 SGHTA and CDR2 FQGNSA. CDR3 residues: CASSPSREGYTF. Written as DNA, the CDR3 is TGTGCCAGCAGCCCCTCCAGGGAGGGCTACACCTTC.